The following is a T cell receptor beta chain sequence with its context. The antigen is unknown. This CDR3 contains 13 residues. Germline lookup yields CDR1 SGHRS and CDR2 YFSETQ. The entry originates in a study of T cells expressing NK-cell markers. As for the study in general: The TCR beta repertoires originated in sorted CD3+CD56+NKG2C+, CD3+CD56+NKG2C- and CD3+CD56-NKG2C+ T cells.

General study findings and limits: Among CD8+ T cells from several donors, dominant NKG2C+ clonotypes accounted for roughly 1.0-8%.

A 5'RACE template switching approach incorporating UMIs was used to make TCR beta cDNA. After re-calling the 5' RACE reads, TCRdb lists one entry per CDR3 protein, DNA absent. Recorded for this sample: hundreds of thousands of distinct CDR3 sequences. The source of this sequence is a man younger than 35 in good health. The sample was blood T cells: a sorted CD56 or NKG2C T cell subset, CD4+ or CD8+ T cells, or bulk PBMC T cells (not recorded which). This sequence joins TRBV5-1 and TRBJ2-3. The chain's CDR3 is CASSLGRTDTQYF.